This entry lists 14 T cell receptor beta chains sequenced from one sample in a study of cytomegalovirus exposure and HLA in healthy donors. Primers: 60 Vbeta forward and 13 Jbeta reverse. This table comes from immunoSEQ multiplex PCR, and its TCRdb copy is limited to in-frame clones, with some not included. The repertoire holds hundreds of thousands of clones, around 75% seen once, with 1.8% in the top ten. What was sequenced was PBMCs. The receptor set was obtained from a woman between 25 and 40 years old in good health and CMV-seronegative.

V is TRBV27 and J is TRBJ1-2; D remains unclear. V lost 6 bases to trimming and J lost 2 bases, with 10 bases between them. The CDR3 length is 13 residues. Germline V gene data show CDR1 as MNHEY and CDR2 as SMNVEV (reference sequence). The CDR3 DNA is TGTGCCAGCAGCCACCCGGGGAACTATGGCTACACCTTC. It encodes CASSHPGNYGYTF.

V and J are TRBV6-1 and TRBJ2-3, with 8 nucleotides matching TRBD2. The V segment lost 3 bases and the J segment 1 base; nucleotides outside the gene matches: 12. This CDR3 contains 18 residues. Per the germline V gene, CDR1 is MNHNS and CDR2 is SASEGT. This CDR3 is CASSDRIVAGSGTDTQYF. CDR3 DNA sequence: TGTGCCAGCAGTGATAGGATTGTAGCGGGGTCCGGCACAGATACGCAGTATTTT.

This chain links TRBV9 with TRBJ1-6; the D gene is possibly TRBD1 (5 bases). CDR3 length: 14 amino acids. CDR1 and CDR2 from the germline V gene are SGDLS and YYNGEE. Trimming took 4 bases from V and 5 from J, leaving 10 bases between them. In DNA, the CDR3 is TGTGCCAGCAGCATCAGGGTCGATAATTCACCCCTCCACTTT. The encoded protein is CASSIRVDNSPLHF.

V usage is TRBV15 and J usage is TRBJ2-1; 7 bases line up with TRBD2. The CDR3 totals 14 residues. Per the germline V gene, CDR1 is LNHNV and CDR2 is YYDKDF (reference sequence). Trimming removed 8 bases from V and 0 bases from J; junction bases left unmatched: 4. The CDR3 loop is CATVGGSSYNEQFF. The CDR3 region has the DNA TGTGCCACCGTGGGGGGGAGCTCCTACAATGAGCAGTTCTTC.

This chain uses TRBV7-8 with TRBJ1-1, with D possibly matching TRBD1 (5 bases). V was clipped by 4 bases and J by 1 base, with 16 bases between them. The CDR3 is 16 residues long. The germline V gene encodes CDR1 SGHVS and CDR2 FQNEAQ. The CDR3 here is CASSSTFDSTNTEAFF. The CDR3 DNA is TGTGCCAGCAGCTCCACTTTTGACAGTACGAACACTGAAGCTTTCTTT.

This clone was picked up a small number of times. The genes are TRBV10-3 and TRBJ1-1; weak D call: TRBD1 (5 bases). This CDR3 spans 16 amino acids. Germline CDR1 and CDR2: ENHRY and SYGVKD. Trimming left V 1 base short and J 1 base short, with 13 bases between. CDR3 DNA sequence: TGTGCCATCAGTGAGTTGTTCGAGACAGCGAACACTGAAGCTTTCTTT. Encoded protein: CAISELFETANTEAFF.

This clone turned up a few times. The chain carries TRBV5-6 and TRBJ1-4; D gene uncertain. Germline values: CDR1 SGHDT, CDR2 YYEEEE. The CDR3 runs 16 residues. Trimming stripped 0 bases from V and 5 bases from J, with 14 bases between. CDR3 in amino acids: CASSLDSGYGNEKLFF. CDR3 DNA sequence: TGTGCCAGCAGCTTGGATTCCGGGTATGGCAATGAAAAACTGTTTTTT.

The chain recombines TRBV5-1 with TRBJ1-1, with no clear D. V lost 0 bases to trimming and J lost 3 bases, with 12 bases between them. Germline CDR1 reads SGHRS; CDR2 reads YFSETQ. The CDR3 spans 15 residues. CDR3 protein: CASSLEAGWDTEAFF. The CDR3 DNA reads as TGCGCCAGCAGCTTGGAAGCGGGCTGGGACACTGAAGCTTTCTTT.

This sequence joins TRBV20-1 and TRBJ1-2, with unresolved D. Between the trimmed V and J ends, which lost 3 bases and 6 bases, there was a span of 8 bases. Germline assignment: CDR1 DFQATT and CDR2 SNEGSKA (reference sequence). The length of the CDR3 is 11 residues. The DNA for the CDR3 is TGCAGTGCTAGCTCGGTAGATGGCTACACCTTC. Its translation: CSASSVDGYTF.

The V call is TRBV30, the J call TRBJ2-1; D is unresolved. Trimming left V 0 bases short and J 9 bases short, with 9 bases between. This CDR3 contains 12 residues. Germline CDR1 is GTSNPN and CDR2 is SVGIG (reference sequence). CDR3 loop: CAWSVNSVEQFF. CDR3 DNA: TGTGCCTGGAGTGTAAACAGTGTTGAGCAGTTCTTC.

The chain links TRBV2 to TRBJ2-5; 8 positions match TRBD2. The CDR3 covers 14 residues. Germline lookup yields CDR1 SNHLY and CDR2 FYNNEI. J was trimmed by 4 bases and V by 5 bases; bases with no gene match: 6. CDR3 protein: CASSSRTSLETQYF. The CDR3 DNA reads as TGTGCCAGCAGTTCGCGGACTAGCTTAGAGACCCAGTACTTC.

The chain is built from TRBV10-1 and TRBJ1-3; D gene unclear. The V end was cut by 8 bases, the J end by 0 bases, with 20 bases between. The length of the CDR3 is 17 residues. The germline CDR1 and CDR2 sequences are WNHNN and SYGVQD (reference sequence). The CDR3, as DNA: TGCGCCAGCCGCCCCGAAGCGACTACTACCTCTGGAAACACCATATATTTT. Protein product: CASRPEATTTSGNTIYF.

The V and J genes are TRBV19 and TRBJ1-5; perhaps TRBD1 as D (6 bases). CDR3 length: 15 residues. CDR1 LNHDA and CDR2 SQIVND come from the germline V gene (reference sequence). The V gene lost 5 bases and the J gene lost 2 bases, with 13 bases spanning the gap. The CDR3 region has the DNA TGTGCCAGTAGTGGCGCCAGGGGAGGCAATCAGCCCCAGCATTTT. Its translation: CASSGARGGNQPQHF.

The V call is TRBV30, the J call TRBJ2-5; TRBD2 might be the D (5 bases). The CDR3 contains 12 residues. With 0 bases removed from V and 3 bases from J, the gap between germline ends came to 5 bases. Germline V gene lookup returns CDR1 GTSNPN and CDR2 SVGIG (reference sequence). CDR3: CAWSVTKETQYF. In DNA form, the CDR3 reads TGTGCCTGGAGTGTGACTAAAGAGACCCAGTACTTC. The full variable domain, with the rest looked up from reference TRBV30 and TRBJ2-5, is SQTIHQWPATLVQPVGSPLSLECTVEGTSNPNLYWYRQAAGRGLQLLFYSVGIGQISSEVPQNLSASRPQDRQFILSSKKLLLSDSGFYLCAWSVTKETQYFGPGTRLLVL.